These 17 T cell receptor beta chains came from one sample sequenced in a study of CD8 T cells in ankylosing spondylitis. The study, taken as a whole, reports: Blood from ankylosing spondylitis patients appeared to carry a characteristic roughly 8-variant TCR beta motif.

These receptors' targets are unknown. TCRdb analysed the 5' RACE reads with MiXCR anew, one entry per CDR3 protein. The top ten hold 3% to 4.5% of the sample, which has more than 500,000 distinct CDR3 sequences, 5.3% seen once. Sample: blood, either unsorted or a sorted T cell fraction (not recorded which). The receptors were gathered from a male donor with ankylosing spondylitis.

The sample holds many counts of this clonotype. V gene TRBV10-3 combines with J gene TRBJ2-1; D not certain. In germline, CDR1 is ENHRY, CDR2 SYGVKD. This CDR3 spans 15 amino acids. V was cut by 3 bases and J by 0 bases, with 9 bases left in between. The DNA for the CDR3 is TGTGCCATCAGTGACGCGCAGAGCTCCTACAATGAGCAGTTCTTC. Translating it yields CAISDAQSSYNEQFF.

This clonotype was seen at least ten times. The chain links TRBV7-9 to TRBJ1-4; D remains unclear. Trimming removed 5 bases at V and 0 bases at J, with 7 bases between. This CDR3 is built from 14 residues. Germline V lookup: CDR1 SEHNR, CDR2 FQNEAQ (reference sequence). For the CDR3, the DNA is TGTGCCAGCAGCCTCCGTGCAACTAATGAAAAACTGTTTTTT. It specifies CASSLRATNEKLFF.

This clonotype was counted between two and nine times. At one end the junction does not follow the germline gene, possibly because of a read error. The chain couples TRBV7-7 to TRBJ2-1; D tentatively reads TRBD1 or TRBD2 (5 bases each). The germline V gene encodes CDR1 SSHAT and CDR2 FNYEAQ (reference sequence). There are 13 residues in the CDR3. The CDR3 nucleotides read TGTGCTAGCAGCCCGGGGACCTCCTATGAGCAGTTCTTC. Translating gives CASSPGTSYEQFF.

This clonotype was seen at least ten times. The chain carries TRBV7-3 and TRBJ2-3; D not resolved. Looked up from germline, CDR1 is SGHTA and CDR2 is FQGTGA. This CDR3 is 16 amino acids long. V lost 4 bases and J lost 0, with 14 bases in between. The CDR3 nucleotides are TGTGCCAGCAGCTACCTACCCCCGGGTAGCACAGATACGCAGTATTTT. Translation gives CASSYLPPGSTDTQYF.

This clonotype was detected ten times or more. The rearrangement joins TRBV2 to TRBJ2-1; TRBD2 matches 7 bases. The germline V gene encodes CDR1 SNHLY and CDR2 FYNNEI. This CDR3 has 15 amino acids. J lost 2 bases, V lost 6 bases, and 7 bases had no gene match. CDR3 protein: CASRRETSPYNEQFF. In DNA, the CDR3 is TGTGCCAGCAGAAGAGAGACTAGCCCCTACAATGAGCAGTTCTTC.

The chain combines TRBV18 with TRBJ2-2; TRBD1 or TRBD2 may be the D gene (5 bases each). The CDR3 covers 14 residues. Looked up from germline, CDR1 is KGHSH and CDR2 is LQKENI. Trimming removed 6 bases at V and 7 bases at J, with 15 bases between. CDR3 region: CASSPGPVDGELFF. Here the CDR3 DNA reads TGTGCCAGCTCCCCGGGGCCGGTGGACGGGGAGCTGTTTTTT.

This clonotype was counted many times. The chain carries TRBV10-3 and TRBJ2-5, with D perhaps given as TRBD1 or TRBD2 (6 bases each). The CDR3 runs to 15 residues. Between the trimmed V and J ends, which lost 1 base and 5 bases, there was a span of 14 bases. Germline CDR1 and CDR2: ENHRY and SYGVKD. CDR3 protein: CAISEFVGGRETQYF. The DNA for the CDR3 is TGTGCCATCAGTGAGTTCGTCGGGGGCCGGGAGACCCAGTACTTC.

In this sample, this clonotype turned up many times. The chain carries TRBV28 and TRBJ2-7, with 8 bases that match TRBD2. Per germline, CDR1 MDHEN and CDR2 SYDVKM. This CDR3 is built from 13 residues. V gave up 7 bases and J gave up 4 bases; unmatched junction bases: 6. The CDR3 DNA is TGTGCCAGCACCAGCGGGAGCATATACGAGCAGTACTTC. Translated, it gives CASTSGSIYEQYF. Combining the CDR3 with reference TRBV28 and TRBJ2-7 gives the whole variable domain DVKVTQSSRYLVKRTGEKVFLECVQDMDHENMFWYRQDPGLGLRLIYFSYDVKMKEKGDIPEGYSVSREKKERFSLILESASTNQTSMYLCASTSGSIYEQYFGPGTRLTVT.

This clonotype was detected many times. The V gene is TRBV12-3 or TRBV12-4, the J gene TRBJ1-5; tentatively, D is TRBD1 (5 bases). V was cut by 4 bases and J by 5 bases, with 9 bases left in between. The CDR3 length is 13 residues. The CDR3, as DNA: TGTGCCAGCAGTTCCCAACAGGATCAGCCCCAGCATTTT. It codes for CASSSQQDQPQHF.

This clonotype has at least ten counts. The chain recombines TRBV7-9 with TRBJ1-4, with 7 bases aligning to TRBD1. V shed 5 bases and J 8 bases; nucleotides not matched to a gene: 11. The CDR3 totals 15 residues. Germline V CDR1 and CDR2: SEHNR, FQNEAQ (reference sequence). This CDR3 reads CASSRSGQPLEKLFF. Here the CDR3 DNA reads TGTGCCAGCAGCCGTTCGGGACAGCCGCTGGAAAAACTGTTTTTT. Variable domain in full (rest from reference TRBV7-9 and TRBJ1-4): DTGVSQNPRHKITKRGQNVTFRCDPISEHNRLYWYRQTLGQGPEFLTYFQNEAQLEKSRLLSDRFSAERPKGSFSTLEIQRTEQGDSAMYLCASSRSGQPLEKLFFGSGTQLSVL.

There are many counts of this clonotype. This sequence joins TRBV4-3 and TRBJ1-1, with D perhaps matching TRBD1 (5 bases). Germline CDR1 LGHNA, CDR2 YSLEER. V was trimmed by 6 bases and J by 4 bases, leaving 18 bases between them. The CDR3 has 15 amino acids. CDR3 sequence reads: CASRKKAGLSTEAFF. Here the CDR3 DNA reads TGCGCCAGCAGAAAAAAGGCAGGGTTGAGCACTGAAGCTTTCTTT.

This clonotype occurred many times. This rearrangement joins TRBV6-4 to TRBJ1-1, with 7 bases that match TRBD1. Germline V lookup: CDR1 MRHNA, CDR2 SNTAGT. This CDR3 is 14 amino acids long. V was pared by 4 bases and J by 4 bases, with 6 bases of the junction left unmatched. The CDR3 is CASSVDRESTEAFF. CDR3 DNA sequence: TGTGCCAGCAGTGTAGACAGGGAATCCACTGAAGCTTTCTTT.

This clonotype was picked up many times. The CDR3 sequence: CASSPSPAGGDTQYF. In nucleotides, the CDR3 is TGCGCCAGCAGCCCAAGTCCAGCGGGGGGAGATACGCAGTATTTT. The chain couples TRBV4-3 to TRBJ2-3, with 9 positions matching TRBD2. The CDR3 is 15 residues long. V trimming: 4 bases; J trimming: 5 bases; junction bases outside the gene matches: 7. Germline CDR1 is LGHNA and CDR2 is YSLEER.

This clonotype was recorded at least ten times. V is TRBV10-2 and J is TRBJ2-7; 8 bases agree with TRBD1. The trim removed 6 bases at V and 2 bases at J, leaving 9 bases unmatched. CDR3 length: 15 residues. Per germline, CDR1 WSHSY and CDR2 SAAADI. DNA of the CDR3: TGCGCCAGCAGGGAAATGGGACAGGCTCCCTACGAGCAGTACTTC. It specifies CASREMGQAPYEQYF.

This clonotype has ten or more counts. The rearrangement uses TRBV20-1 and TRBJ2-5; D not certain. With 0 bases removed from V and 4 bases from J, the gap between germline ends came to 3 bases. In germline, CDR1 is DFQATT, CDR2 SNEGSKA (reference sequence). The CDR3 is made up of 11 amino acids. CDR3 sequence reads: CSARDGETQYF. In DNA, the CDR3 is TGCAGTGCTAGAGATGGAGAGACCCAGTACTTC.

This clonotype showed up just a few times. The chain couples TRBV7-9 to TRBJ2-7, with D possibly matching TRBD1 (6 bases). V shed 1 base and J shed 2 bases, with 12 bases lying between them. Per the germline V gene, CDR1 is SEHNR and CDR2 is FQNEAQ (reference sequence). This CDR3 has 15 amino acids. The CDR3 is CASSLEVGTTYEQYF. CDR3 coding DNA: TGTGCCAGCAGCTTAGAGGTGGGGACAACCTACGAGCAGTACTTC.

J is TRBJ2-3 and V is TRBV20-1, with 8 bases identical to TRBD1. V shed 3 bases and J 2 bases; nucleotides not matched to a gene: 13. This CDR3 contains 17 residues. Germline-derived CDR1 and CDR2 are DFQATT and SNEGSKA (reference sequence). CDR3 loop: CSASRPGGVRVTDTQYF. CDR3 nucleotides: TGCAGTGCTAGTCGACCAGGGGGCGTGAGGGTCACAGATACGCAGTATTTT.